This T cell receptor (beta chain) was found in a study of monozygotic twins with inflammatory bowel disease. Germline lookup yields CDR1 KGHSH and CDR2 LQKENI. The CDR3 length is 15 residues. TCRdb re-called the 5' RACE reads and shows each CDR3 protein once, DNA omitted. In all, the sample yields about 380,000 distinct CDR3 sequences. The receptor comes from a human donor with ulcerative colitis or Crohn's disease, or a healthy co-twin of an affected twin (not recorded which). The V gene is TRBV18, the J gene TRBJ2-7; TCRdb reports TRBD1, a call that lacks DNA to check it against. Input material: blood. The CDR3 region is CASSQRGTGNYEQYF.